These 22 T cell receptor beta chains originate from one sample sequenced in a study of shared clonotypes between healthy human individuals. Measured with immunoSEQ multiplex PCR; TCRdb has only the in-frame clones, and not every one. The sample yields roughly 1 million clones, 70% to 80% seen once. The material sequenced was memory CD4+ T cells from PBMCs. The subset: CD45RA-negative fraction. The receptor source for this set is a man younger than 35 in good health. Some clones in this sample may be carry-over from other donors' samples.

This chain uses TRBV7-2 with TRBJ1-5; no reliable D call. Deletions cut 0 bases from V and 5 bases from J, with 8 bases between. CDR1 and CDR2 (germline): SGHTA, FQGNSA. The CDR3 loop spans 14 amino acids. DNA of the CDR3: TGTGCCAGCAGCTTAGCATTGGTGTATCAGCCCCAGCATTTT. Its protein is CASSLALVYQPQHF.

This rearrangement joins TRBV12-5 to TRBJ2-2; 9 nucleotides line up with TRBD2. In germline, CDR1 is LGHNT, CDR2 FRNRAP. CDR3 length: 17 residues. With V trimmed by 3 bases and J by 4 bases, 9 bases remained unmatched. CDR3 protein: CASGLYEGLAVTGELFF. The CDR3 nucleotides read TGTGCTAGTGGTTTATACGAGGGACTAGCTGTCACCGGGGAGCTGTTTTTT.

The V and J genes are TRBV6-5 and TRBJ1-1; D not resolved. The germline CDR1 and CDR2 sequences are MNHEY and SVGAGI. The CDR3 has 14 residues. Trimming pared 6 bases from V and 5 bases from J, leaving 16 bases between. The CDR3 coding sequence is TGTGCCAGCAGAGAAACCGGGTTCAAGACTGAAGCTTTCTTT. It is translated as CASRETGFKTEAFF.

The chain has TRBV18 and TRBJ1-2; D is uncertain. CDR1 KGHSH and CDR2 LQKENI come from the germline V gene. The CDR3 length is 12 residues. V was trimmed by 2 bases and J by 3 bases, leaving 4 bases between them. As DNA, the CDR3 is TGTGCCAGCTCACCAAAGGACTATGGCTACACCTTC. Its translation is CASSPKDYGYTF. Full variable domain (rest looked up from reference TRBV18 and TRBJ1-2): NAGVMQNPRHLVRRRGQEARLRCSPMKGHSHVYWYRQLPEEGLKFMVYLQKENIIDESGMPKERFSAEFPKEGPSILRIQQVVRGDSAAYFCASSPKDYGYTFGSGTRLTVV.

This chain links TRBV29-1 with TRBJ1-2; no reliable D call. V was cut by 2 bases and J by 2 bases, with 3 bases left in between. CDR1 is SQVTM and CDR2 is ANQGSEA in the germline V gene. The CDR3 extends over 11 amino acids. CDR3 in amino acids: CSVETNYGYTF. The DNA of the CDR3 is TGCAGCGTTGAAACGAACTATGGCTACACCTTC.

The chain recombines TRBV9 with TRBJ2-1; 9 bases are shared with TRBD2. This CDR3 region has 20 residues. The trim removed 1 base at V and 0 bases at J, leaving 14 bases unmatched. The germline V gene encodes CDR1 SGDLS and CDR2 YYNGEE. The CDR3 bases are TGTGCCAGCAGCGTACACGCATTAGCGGGAGTTAGTGGCTCCTACAATGAGCAGTTCTTC. This sequence encodes CASSVHALAGVSGSYNEQFF.

This clone was seen just once. This rearrangement joins TRBV5-4 to TRBJ2-1; 8 bases align to TRBD1. This CDR3 is built from 16 residues. CDR1 and CDR2 (germline): SGHNT, YYREEE (reference sequence). After removal of 4 bases from V and 6 bases from J, the junction contained 12 bases not matched to a gene. DNA for the CDR3: TGTGCCAGCAGCACAGAACCGGGACAGGTGATCAATGAGCAGTTCTTC. Its translation is CASSTEPGQVINEQFF.

The CDR3 loop reads CASSPIRETQYF. DNA of the CDR3: TGTGCCAGCAGCCCGATACGGGAGACCCAGTACTTC. The gene calls are TRBV7-9 and TRBJ2-5; no definite D call. From germline, CDR1 is SEHNR and CDR2 FQNEAQ (reference sequence). This CDR3 region has 12 residues. Deletions cut 5 bases from V and 5 bases from J, with 9 bases between.

The chain joins TRBV25-1 to TRBJ1-2, with D hard to call. Germline CDR1 reads MGHDK; CDR2 reads SYGVNS. Trimming shortened V by 6 bases and J by 4 bases, and 6 bases separated the two germline ends. CDR3 size: 11 residues. DNA for the CDR3: TGTGCCAGCAGGTACCTCTATGGCTACACCTTC. It codes for CASRYLYGYTF.

The rearrangement links TRBV5-6 to TRBJ2-1; tentatively, D is TRBD1 or TRBD2 (7 bases each). Germline V gives CDR1 SGHDT, CDR2 YYEEEE. CDR3 length: 15 residues. V lost 3 bases to trimming and J lost 0 bases, with 10 bases between them. The CDR3 region is CASSSRGGSYNEQFF. CDR3 sequence (DNA): TGTGCCAGCAGCTCCAGGGGGGGCTCCTACAATGAGCAGTTCTTC. Full variable domain (rest looked up from reference TRBV5-6 and TRBJ2-1): DAGVTQSPTHLIKTRGQQVTLRCSPKSGHDTVSWYQQALGQGPQFIFQYYEEEERQRGNFPDRFSGHQFPNYSSELNVNALLLGDSALYLCASSSRGGSYNEQFFGPGTRLTVL.

The chain uses TRBV25-1 and TRBJ2-3, with TRBD2 as a possible D gene (5 bases). This CDR3 has 14 amino acids. Germline CDR1 is MGHDK and CDR2 is SYGVNS. V lost 8 bases, J lost 0 bases, and 12 bases lay in between. CDR3: CASGSGSSTDTQYF. CDR3 sequence (DNA): TGTGCCAGCGGGAGCGGAAGTAGCACAGATACGCAGTATTTT.

This clone was observed a few times. The sample has other DNA sequences that encode this CDR3 too. The V call is TRBV28, the J call TRBJ2-3; D remains ambiguous. V dropped 2 bases and J dropped 3 bases, with 3 bases sitting between them. Germline assignment: CDR1 MDHEN and CDR2 SYDVKM. CDR3 length: 12 amino acids. CDR3 region: CASSLTTDTQYF. As DNA, the CDR3 is TGTGCCAGCAGTTTAACAACAGATACGCAGTATTTT.

V and J are TRBV28 and TRBJ2-7; no clear D gene. Trimming removed 6 bases at V and 7 bases at J, with 13 bases between. The CDR3 runs to 12 residues. Germline values: CDR1 MDHEN, CDR2 SYDVKM. CDR3 in amino acids: CASRVGGGEQYF. CDR3 nucleotide sequence: TGTGCCAGCAGGGTCGGCGGCGGAGAGCAGTACTTC.

Concerning this clone: The sample carries other DNA sequences with the same CDR3. V is TRBV5-1 and J is TRBJ1-5, with D perhaps TRBD1 (5 bases). The ends were cut back, 0 bases at V and 7 bases at J, with 8 bases in the middle. The CDR3 length is 13 residues. Germline CDR1 SGHRS, CDR2 YFSETQ. Here the CDR3 reads CASSLGGLQPQHF. DNA for the CDR3: TGCGCCAGCAGCTTGGGGGGGTTGCAGCCCCAGCATTTT.

This clone was counted only a few times. The chain links TRBV7-2 to TRBJ2-5; 13 nucleotides line up with TRBD2. This CDR3 is 18 amino acids long. V dropped 2 bases and J dropped 1; count of bases not matched to a gene: 7. In germline, CDR1 is SGHTA, CDR2 FQGNSA. The CDR3 DNA reads TGTGCCAGCAGCTTACCTCCCGGGACTAGCGGGATCCAAGAGACCCAGTACTTC. It yields the protein CASSLPPGTSGIQETQYF.

The chain uses TRBV18 and TRBJ2-2; D is unclear. Trimming removed 2 bases at V and 6 bases at J, with 13 bases between. This CDR3 region has 15 residues. Germline V gives CDR1 KGHSH, CDR2 LQKENI. CDR3 sequence (DNA): TGTGCCAGCTCACCAGGCAGCGTAATTGCCGGGGAGCTGTTTTTT. Translating gives CASSPGSVIAGELFF.

The rearrangement links TRBV7-8 to TRBJ1-1, with D maybe TRBD1 (6 bases). The CDR3 is made up of 14 amino acids. V was trimmed by 5 bases and J by 11 bases, leaving 21 bases between them. Germline V CDR1 and CDR2: SGHVS, FQNEAQ. The CDR3 spells CASSHREVPVRAFF. The CDR3 DNA is TGTGCCAGCAGCCACAGGGAGGTTCCGGTCCGCGCTTTCTTT.

The chain recombines TRBV28 with TRBJ2-1, with D perhaps assigned TRBD1 or TRBD2 (6 bases each). The germline CDR1 and CDR2 sequences are MDHEN and SYDVKM. V was clipped by 7 bases and J by 2 bases, with 15 bases between them. The CDR3 runs 15 residues. The CDR3 spells CASIKGGMAYNEQFF. The CDR3 DNA reads TGTGCCAGCATCAAAGGGGGGATGGCCTACAATGAGCAGTTCTTC.

This chain uses TRBV7-8 with TRBJ1-2, with D perhaps matching TRBD1 (5 bases). The CDR3 runs to 14 residues. The V gene lost 3 bases and the J gene lost 0 bases, with 8 bases spanning the gap. Germline-derived CDR1 and CDR2 are SGHVS and FQNEAQ. CDR3 sequence reads: CASSFQGTNYGYTF. For the CDR3, the DNA is TGTGCCAGCAGCTTTCAGGGAACTAACTATGGCTACACCTTC.

CDR3 DNA sequence: TGTGCCATCAGTGCGTGGGGGGGGCAGGGAGATACGCAGTATTTT. Protein product: CAISAWGGQGDTQYF. The chain has TRBV10-3 and TRBJ2-3; D might be TRBD2 (7 bases). In germline, CDR1 is ENHRY, CDR2 SYGVKD. Trimming removed 4 bases from V and 5 bases from J, with 16 bases in between. The CDR3 length is 15 residues.

The V and J genes are TRBV6-6 and TRBJ2-2; the D gene is possibly TRBD1 (5 bases). V lost 6 bases, J lost 0 bases, and 11 bases lay in between. This CDR3 comprises 15 residues. Germline loops: CDR1 MNHNY, CDR2 SVGAGI (reference sequence). CDR3 protein: CASSPYRSNTGELFF. CDR3 DNA: TGTGCCAGCAGCCCCTACAGGTCGAACACCGGGGAGCTGTTTTTT.

This chain uses TRBV15 with TRBJ2-6; 7 nucleotides line up with TRBD1. The CDR3 runs to 19 residues. V shed 0 bases and J 0 bases; nucleotides not matched to a gene: 8. The germline V gene encodes CDR1 LNHNV and CDR2 YYDKDF (reference sequence). In nucleotides, the CDR3 is TGTGCCACCAGCAGAGATGGCGGACAGGCCCTCTCTGGGGCCAACGTCCTGACTTTC. This translates into CATSRDGGQALSGANVLTF.